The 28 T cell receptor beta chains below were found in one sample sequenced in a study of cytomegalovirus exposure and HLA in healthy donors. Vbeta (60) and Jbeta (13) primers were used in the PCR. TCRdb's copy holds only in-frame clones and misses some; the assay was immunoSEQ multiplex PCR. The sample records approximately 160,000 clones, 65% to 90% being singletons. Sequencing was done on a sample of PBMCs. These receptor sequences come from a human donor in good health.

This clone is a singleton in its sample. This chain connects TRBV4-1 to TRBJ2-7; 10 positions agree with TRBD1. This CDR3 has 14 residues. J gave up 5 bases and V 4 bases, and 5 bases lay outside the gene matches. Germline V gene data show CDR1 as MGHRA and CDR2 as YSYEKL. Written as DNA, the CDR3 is TGCGCCAGCAGCCGAGGACAGGGGGACGACGAGCAGTACTTC. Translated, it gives CASSRGQGDDEQYF.

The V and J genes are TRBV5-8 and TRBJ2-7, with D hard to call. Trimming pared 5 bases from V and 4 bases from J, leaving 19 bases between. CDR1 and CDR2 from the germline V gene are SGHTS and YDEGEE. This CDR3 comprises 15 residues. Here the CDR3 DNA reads TGTGCCAGCAGGTCTGAGGCGAACGGAAGATACGAGCAGTACTTC. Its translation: CASRSEANGRYEQYF.

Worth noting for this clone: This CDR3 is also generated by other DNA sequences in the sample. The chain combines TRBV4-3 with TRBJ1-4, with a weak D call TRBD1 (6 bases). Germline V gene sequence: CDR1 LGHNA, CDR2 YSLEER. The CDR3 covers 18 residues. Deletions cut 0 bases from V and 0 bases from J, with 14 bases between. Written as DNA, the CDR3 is TGCGCCAGCAGCCAAGAAGAGGACAGAGCTGCAACTAATGAAAAACTGTTTTTT. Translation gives CASSQEEDRAATNEKLFF.

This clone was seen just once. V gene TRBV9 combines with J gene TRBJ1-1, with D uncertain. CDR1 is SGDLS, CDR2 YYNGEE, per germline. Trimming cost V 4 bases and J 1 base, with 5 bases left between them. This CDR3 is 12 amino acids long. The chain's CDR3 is CASSPRNTEAFF. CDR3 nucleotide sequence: TGTGCCAGCAGCCCCAGGAACACTGAAGCTTTCTTT.

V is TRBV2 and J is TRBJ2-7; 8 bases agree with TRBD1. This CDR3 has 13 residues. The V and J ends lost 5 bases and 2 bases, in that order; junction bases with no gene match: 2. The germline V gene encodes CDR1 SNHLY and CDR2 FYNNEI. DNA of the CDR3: TGTGCCAGCAGTCCGACAGGGGCCTACGAGCAGTACTTC. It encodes CASSPTGAYEQYF.

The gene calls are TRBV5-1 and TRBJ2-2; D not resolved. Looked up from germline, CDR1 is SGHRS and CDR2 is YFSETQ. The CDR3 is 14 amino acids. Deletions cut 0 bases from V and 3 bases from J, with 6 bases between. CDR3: CASSLDYYTGELFF. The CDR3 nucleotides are TGCGCCAGCAGCTTGGACTATTACACCGGGGAGCTGTTTTTT.

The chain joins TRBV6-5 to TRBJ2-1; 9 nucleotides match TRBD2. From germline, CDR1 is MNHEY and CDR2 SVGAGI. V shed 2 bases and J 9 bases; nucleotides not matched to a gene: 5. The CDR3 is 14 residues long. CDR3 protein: CASSYLAGIGEQFF. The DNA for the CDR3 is TGTGCCAGCAGTTACCTAGCGGGGATCGGTGAGCAGTTCTTC.

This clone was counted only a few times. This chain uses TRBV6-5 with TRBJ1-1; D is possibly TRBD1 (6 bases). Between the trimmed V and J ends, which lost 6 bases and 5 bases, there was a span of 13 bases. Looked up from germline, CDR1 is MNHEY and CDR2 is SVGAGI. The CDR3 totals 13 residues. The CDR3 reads CASSLQGRTEAFF. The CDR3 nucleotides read TGTGCCAGCAGCTTACAGGGACGAACTGAAGCTTTCTTT.

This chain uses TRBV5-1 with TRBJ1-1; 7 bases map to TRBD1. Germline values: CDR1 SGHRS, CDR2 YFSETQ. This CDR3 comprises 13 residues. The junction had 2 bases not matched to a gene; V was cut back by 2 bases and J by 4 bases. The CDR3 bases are TGCGCCAGCAGCTTCAGGGGGACCACTGAAGCTTTCTTT. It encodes CASSFRGTTEAFF.

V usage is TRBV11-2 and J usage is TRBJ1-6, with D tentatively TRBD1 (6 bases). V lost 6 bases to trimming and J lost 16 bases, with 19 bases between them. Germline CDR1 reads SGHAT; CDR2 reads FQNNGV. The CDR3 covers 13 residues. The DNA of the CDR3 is TGTGCCAGCAGGAATTGGGAGGGGGACGAACTCCACTTT. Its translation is CASRNWEGDELHF.

The CDR3, as DNA: TGCGCCAGCAGCCAAGAGCGCAGGGGGCTTGGAAACACCATATATTTT. Its translation is CASSQERRGLGNTIYF. The genes are TRBV4-1 and TRBJ1-3; 8 positions agree with TRBD1. Germline V gene lookup returns CDR1 MGHRA and CDR2 YSYEKL. The CDR3 length is 16 residues. After removal of 0 bases from V and 3 bases from J, the junction contained 4 bases not matched to a gene.

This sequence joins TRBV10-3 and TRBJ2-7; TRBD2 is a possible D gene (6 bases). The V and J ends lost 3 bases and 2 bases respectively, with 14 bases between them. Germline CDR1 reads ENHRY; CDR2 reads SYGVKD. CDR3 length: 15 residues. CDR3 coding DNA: TGTGCCATCAGTGATCGGGACTCGGCCACCTACGAGCAGTACTTC. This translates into CAISDRDSATYEQYF.

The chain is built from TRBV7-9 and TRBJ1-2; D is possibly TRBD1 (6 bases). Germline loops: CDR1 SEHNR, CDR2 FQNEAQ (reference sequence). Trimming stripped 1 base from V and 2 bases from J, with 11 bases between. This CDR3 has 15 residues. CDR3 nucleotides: TGTGCCAGCAGCTTAGATTGGGGACAAAACTATGGCTACACCTTC. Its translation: CASSLDWGQNYGYTF.

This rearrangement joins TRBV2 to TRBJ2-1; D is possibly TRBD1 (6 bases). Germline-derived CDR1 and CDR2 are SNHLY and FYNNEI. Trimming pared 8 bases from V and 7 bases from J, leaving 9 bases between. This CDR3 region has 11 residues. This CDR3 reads CASFGTNEQFF. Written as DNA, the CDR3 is TGTGCCAGCTTTGGGACAAATGAGCAGTTCTTC. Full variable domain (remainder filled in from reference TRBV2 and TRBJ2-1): EPEVTQTPSHQVTQMGQEVILRCVPISNHLYFYWYRQILGQKVEFLVSFYNNEISEKSEIFDDQFSVERPDGSNFTLKIRSTKLEDSAMYFCASFGTNEQFFGPGTRLTVL.

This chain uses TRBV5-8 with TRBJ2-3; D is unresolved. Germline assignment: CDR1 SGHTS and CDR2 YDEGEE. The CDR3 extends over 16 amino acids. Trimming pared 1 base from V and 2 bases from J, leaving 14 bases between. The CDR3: CASSLLRQTSTDTQYF. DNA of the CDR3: TGTGCCAGCAGCTTGCTGCGGCAGACTTCCACAGATACGCAGTATTTT.

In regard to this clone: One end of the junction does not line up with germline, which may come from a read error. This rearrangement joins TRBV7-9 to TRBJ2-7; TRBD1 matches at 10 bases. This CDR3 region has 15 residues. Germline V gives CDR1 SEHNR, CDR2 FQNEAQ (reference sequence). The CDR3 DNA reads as TGTGCCAGCAGCCCCAGACAGGGGGCATCCTACGGGCAGTACTTC. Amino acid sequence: CASSPRQGASYGQYF.

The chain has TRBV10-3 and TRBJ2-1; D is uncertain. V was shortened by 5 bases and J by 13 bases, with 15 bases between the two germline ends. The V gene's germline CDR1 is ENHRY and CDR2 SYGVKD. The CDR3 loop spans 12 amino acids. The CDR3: CAISYPGKAQFF. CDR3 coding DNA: TGTGCCATCAGTTATCCAGGCAAGGCACAGTTCTTC.

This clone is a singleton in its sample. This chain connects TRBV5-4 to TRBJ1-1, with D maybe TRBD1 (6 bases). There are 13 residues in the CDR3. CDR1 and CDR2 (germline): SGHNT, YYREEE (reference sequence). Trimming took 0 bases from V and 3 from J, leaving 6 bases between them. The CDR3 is CASSLAGDTEAFF. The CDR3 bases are TGTGCCAGCAGCTTGGCAGGGGACACTGAAGCTTTCTTT.

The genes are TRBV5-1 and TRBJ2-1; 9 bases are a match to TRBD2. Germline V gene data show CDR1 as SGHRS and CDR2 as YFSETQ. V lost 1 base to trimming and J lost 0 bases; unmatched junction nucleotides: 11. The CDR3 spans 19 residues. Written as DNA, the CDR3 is TGCGCCAGCAGCTTGCGCGGCGGGGGGGCCCCCTTCTCCTACAATGAGCAGTTCTTC. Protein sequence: CASSLRGGGAPFSYNEQFF.

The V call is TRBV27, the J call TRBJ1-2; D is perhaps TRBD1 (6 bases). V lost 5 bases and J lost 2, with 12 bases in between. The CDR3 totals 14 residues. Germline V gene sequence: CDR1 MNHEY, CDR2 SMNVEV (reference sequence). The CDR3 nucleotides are TGTGCCAGCAGTACCGGACAGTCGAACTATGGCTACACCTTC. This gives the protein CASSTGQSNYGYTF.

CDR3: CASSLISGQLALEQYF. The DNA of the CDR3 is TGTGCCAGCAGCTTAATCTCCGGACAGCTTGCCCTGGAGCAGTACTTC. The chain combines TRBV7-9 with TRBJ2-7; a weak D match, TRBD1 (6 bases). V lost 2 bases and J lost 7, with 21 bases in between. Germline CDR1 and CDR2: SEHNR and FQNEAQ (reference sequence). CDR3 length equals 16 residues.

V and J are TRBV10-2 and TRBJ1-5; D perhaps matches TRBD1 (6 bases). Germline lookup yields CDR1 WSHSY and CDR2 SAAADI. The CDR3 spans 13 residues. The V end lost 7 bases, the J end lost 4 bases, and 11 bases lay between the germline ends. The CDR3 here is CASTTGWNQPQHF. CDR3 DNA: TGCGCCAGCACTACAGGGTGGAATCAGCCCCAGCATTTT.

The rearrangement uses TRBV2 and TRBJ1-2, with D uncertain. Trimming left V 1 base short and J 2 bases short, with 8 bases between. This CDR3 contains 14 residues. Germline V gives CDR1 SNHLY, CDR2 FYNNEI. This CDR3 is CASSEVGQNYGYTF. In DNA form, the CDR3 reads TGTGCCAGCAGTGAAGTTGGCCAGAACTATGGCTACACCTTC. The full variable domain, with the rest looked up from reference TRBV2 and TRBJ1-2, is EPEVTQTPSHQVTQMGQEVILRCVPISNHLYFYWYRQILGQKVEFLVSFYNNEISEKSEIFDDQFSVERPDGSNFTLKIRSTKLEDSAMYFCASSEVGQNYGYTFGSGTRLTVV.

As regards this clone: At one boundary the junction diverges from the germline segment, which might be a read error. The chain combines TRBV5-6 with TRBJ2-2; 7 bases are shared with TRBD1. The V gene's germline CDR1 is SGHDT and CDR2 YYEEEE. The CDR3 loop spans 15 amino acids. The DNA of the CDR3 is TGTGCCAGCAGCTCGACAGGGAAGAACACCGGGGAGCTGCTTTTT. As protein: CASSSTGKNTGELLF.

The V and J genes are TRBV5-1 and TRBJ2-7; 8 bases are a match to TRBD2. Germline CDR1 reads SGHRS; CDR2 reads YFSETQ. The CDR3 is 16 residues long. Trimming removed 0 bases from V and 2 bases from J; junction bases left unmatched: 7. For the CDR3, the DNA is TGCGCCAGCAGCTTGGGGCCGGGGGGGGTTGCCTACGAGCAGTACTTC. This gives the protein CASSLGPGGVAYEQYF.

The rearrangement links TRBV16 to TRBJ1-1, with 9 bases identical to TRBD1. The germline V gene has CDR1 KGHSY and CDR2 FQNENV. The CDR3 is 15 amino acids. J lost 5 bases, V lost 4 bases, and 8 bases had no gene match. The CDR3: CASSLINRGRTEAFF. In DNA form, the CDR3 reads TGTGCCAGCAGCCTTATCAACAGGGGGCGGACTGAAGCTTTCTTT.

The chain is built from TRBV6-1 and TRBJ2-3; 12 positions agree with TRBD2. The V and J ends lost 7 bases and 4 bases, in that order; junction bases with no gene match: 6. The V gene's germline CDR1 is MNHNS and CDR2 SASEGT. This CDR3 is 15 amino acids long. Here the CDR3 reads CASIILAGGSDTQYF. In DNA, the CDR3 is TGTGCCAGCATTATTCTAGCGGGGGGGTCAGATACGCAGTATTTT.

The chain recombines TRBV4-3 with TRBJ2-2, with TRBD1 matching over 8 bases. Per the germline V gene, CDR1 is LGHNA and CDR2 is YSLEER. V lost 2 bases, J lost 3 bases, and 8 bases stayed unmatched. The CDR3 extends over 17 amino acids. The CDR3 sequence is CASSQWDRILYTGELFF. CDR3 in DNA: TGCGCCAGCAGCCAATGGGACAGGATCCTGTACACCGGGGAGCTGTTTTTT.